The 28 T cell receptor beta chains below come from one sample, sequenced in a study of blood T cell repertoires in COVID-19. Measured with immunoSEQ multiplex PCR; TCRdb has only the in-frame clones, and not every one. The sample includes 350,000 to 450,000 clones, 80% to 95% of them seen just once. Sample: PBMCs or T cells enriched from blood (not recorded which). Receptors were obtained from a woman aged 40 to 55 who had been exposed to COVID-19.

In DNA form, the CDR3 reads TGCAGCGCCGACCAGCGGAACACTGAAGCTTTCTTT. It encodes CSADQRNTEAFF. The chain combines TRBV29-1 with TRBJ1-1; D gene unclear. The germline V gene has CDR1 SQVTM and CDR2 ANQGSEA. This CDR3 region has 12 residues. V was pared by 7 bases and J by 1 base, with 10 bases between.

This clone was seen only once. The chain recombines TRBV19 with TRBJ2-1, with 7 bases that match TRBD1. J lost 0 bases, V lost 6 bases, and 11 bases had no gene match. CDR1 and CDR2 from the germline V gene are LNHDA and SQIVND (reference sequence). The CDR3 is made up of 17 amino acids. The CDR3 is CASSPARTGFSYNEQFF. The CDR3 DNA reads TGTGCCAGTAGCCCGGCGAGGACAGGCTTCTCCTACAATGAGCAGTTCTTC.

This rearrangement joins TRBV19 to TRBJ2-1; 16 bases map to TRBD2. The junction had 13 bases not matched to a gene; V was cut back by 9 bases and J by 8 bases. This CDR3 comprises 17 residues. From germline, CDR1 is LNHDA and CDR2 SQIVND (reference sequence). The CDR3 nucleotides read TGTGCCAGACCGGGACTAGCGGGGGGGCCCTTCAACGATGAGCAGTTCTTC. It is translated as CARPGLAGGPFNDEQFF.

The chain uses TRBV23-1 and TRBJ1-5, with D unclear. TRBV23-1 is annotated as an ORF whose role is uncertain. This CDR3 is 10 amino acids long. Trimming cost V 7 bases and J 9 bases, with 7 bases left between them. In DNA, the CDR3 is TGCGCCAGCATTCCGGGGCCCCAGCATTTT. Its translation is CASIPGPQHF.

The CDR3 loop reads CASSEALRGNQPQHF. The CDR3 DNA follows: TGTGCCAGCAGTGAAGCGCTTCGGGGGAATCAGCCCCAGCATTTT. The rearrangement uses TRBV6-1 and TRBJ1-5; tentatively, D is TRBD1 (5 bases). V dropped 0 bases and J dropped 4 bases, with 10 bases sitting between them. The CDR3 has 15 amino acids. CDR1 and CDR2 from the germline V gene are MNHNS and SASEGT.

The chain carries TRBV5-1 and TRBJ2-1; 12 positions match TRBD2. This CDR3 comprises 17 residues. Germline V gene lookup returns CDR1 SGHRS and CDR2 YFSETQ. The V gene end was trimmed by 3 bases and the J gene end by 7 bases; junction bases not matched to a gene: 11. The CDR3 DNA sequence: TGCGCCAGCAGCTCGACCAACCTAGCGGGGGGGCCGAATGAGCAGTTCTTC. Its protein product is CASSSTNLAGGPNEQFF.

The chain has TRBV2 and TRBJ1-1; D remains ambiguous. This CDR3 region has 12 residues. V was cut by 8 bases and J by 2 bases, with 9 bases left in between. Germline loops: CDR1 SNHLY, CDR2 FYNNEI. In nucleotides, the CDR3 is TGTGCCAGCGCCGAACAAAACACTGAAGCTTTCTTT. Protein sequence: CASAEQNTEAFF.

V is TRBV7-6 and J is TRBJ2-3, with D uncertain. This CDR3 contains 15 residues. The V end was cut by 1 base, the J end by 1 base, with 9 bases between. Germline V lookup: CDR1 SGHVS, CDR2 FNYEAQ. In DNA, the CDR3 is TGTGCCAGCAGCTTAGTAGTCCAGGGCACAGATACGCAGTATTTT. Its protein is CASSLVVQGTDTQYF.

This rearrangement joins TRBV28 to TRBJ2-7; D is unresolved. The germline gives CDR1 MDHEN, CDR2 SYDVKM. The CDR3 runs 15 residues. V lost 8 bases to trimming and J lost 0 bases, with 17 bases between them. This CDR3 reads CASDGADGFSYEQYF. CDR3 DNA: TGTGCCAGCGATGGAGCTGACGGTTTCTCCTACGAGCAGTACTTC.

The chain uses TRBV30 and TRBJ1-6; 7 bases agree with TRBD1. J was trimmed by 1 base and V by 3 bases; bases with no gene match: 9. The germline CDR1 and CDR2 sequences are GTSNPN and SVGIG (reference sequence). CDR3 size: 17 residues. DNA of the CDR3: TGTGCCTGGAGCAGGGACAGATCGTCGTCCTATAATTCACCCCTCCACTTT. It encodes CAWSRDRSSSYNSPLHF.

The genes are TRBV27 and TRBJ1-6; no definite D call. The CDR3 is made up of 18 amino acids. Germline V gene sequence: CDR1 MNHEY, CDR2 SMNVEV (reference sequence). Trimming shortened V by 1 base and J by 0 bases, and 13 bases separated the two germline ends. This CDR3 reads CASSLFQSGSSYNSPLHF. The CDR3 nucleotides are TGTGCCAGCAGTTTATTTCAGTCGGGAAGCTCCTATAATTCACCCCTCCACTTT.

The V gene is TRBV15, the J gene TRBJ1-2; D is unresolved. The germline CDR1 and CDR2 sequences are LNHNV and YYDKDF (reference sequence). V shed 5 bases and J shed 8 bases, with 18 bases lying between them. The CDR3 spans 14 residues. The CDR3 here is CATSPTREGTGYTF. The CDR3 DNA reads TGTGCCACCAGCCCGACCCGAGAGGGAACGGGCTACACCTTC.

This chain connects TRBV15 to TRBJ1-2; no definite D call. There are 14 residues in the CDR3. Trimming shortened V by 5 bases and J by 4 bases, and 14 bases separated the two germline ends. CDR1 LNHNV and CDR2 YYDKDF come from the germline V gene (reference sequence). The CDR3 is CATSPPGSSYGYTF. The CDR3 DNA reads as TGTGCCACCAGCCCTCCGGGATCCTCCTATGGCTACACCTTC.

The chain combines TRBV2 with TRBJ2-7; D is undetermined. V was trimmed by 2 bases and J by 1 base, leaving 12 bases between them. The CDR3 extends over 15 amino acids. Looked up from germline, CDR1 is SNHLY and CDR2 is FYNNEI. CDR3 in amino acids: CASSESLRSSYEQYF. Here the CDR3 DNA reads TGTGCCAGCAGTGAATCCCTGCGGTCGTCCTACGAGCAGTACTTC.

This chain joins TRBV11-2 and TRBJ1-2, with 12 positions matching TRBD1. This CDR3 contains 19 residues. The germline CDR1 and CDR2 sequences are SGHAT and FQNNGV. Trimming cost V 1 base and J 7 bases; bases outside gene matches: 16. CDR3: CASSLVSGTGGGLLAGYTF. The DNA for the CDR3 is TGTGCCAGCAGCTTAGTGTCTGGGACAGGGGGCGGACTGCTCGCTGGCTACACCTTC. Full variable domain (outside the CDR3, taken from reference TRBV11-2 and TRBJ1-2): EAGVAQSPRYKIIEKRQSVAFWCNPISGHATLYWYQQILGQGPKLLIQFQNNGVVDDSQLPKDRFSAERLKGVDSTLKIQPAKLEDSAVYLCASSLVSGTGGGLLAGYTFGSGTRLTVV.

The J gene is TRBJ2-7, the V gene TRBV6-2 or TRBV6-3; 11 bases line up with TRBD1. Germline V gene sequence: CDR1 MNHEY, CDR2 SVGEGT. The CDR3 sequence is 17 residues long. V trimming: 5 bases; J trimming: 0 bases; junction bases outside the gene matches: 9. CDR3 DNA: TGTGCCAGCAGTGAGCGAGGACAGGGGGCCCCCTCCTACGAGCAGTACTTC. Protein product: CASSERGQGAPSYEQYF.

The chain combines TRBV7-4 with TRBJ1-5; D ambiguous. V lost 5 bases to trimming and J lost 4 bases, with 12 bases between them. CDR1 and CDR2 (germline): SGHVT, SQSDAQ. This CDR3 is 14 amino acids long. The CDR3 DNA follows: TGTGCCAGCAGCCTGTCGTGGCTGAATCAGCCCCAGCATTTT. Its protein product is CASSLSWLNQPQHF. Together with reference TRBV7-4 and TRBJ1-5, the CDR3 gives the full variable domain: GAGVSQSPRYKVAKRGRDVALRCDSISGHVTLYWYRQTLGQGSEVLTYSQSDAQRDKSGRPSGRFSAERPERSVSTLKIQRTEQGDSAVYLCASSLSWLNQPQHFGDGTRLSIL.

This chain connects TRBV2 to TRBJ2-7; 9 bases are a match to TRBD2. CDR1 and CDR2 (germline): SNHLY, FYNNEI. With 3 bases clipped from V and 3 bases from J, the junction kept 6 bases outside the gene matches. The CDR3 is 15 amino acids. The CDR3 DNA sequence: TGTGCCAGCAGTGATATAGCGGGAGCAATCTACGAGCAGTACTTC. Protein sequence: CASSDIAGAIYEQYF.

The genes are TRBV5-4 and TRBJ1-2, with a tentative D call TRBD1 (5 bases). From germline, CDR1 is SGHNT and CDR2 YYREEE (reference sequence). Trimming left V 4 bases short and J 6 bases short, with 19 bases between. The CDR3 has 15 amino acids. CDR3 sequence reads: CASSPSLQVNNGYTF. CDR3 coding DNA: TGTGCCAGCAGCCCATCCCTACAGGTGAACAATGGCTACACCTTC.

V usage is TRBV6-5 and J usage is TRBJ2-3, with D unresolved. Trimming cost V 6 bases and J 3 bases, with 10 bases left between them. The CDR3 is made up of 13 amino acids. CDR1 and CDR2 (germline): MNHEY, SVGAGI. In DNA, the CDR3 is TGTGCCAGCAGGCCCGTCGGGACAGATACGCAGTATTTT. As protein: CASRPVGTDTQYF.

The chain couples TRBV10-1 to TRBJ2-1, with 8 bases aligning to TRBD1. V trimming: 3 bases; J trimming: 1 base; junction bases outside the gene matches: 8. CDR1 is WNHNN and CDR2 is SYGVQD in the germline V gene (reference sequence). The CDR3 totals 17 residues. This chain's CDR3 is CASSDGGQGPSYNEQFF. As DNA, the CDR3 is TGCGCCAGCAGTGATGGTGGACAGGGACCATCCTACAATGAGCAGTTCTTC.

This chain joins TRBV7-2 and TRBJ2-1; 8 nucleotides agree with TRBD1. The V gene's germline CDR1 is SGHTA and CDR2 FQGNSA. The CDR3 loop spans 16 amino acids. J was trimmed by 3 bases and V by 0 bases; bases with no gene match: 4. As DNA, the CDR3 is TGTGCCAGCAGCTTAGCCAGGACAGGGCTCTACAATGAGCAGTTCTTC. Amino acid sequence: CASSLARTGLYNEQFF.

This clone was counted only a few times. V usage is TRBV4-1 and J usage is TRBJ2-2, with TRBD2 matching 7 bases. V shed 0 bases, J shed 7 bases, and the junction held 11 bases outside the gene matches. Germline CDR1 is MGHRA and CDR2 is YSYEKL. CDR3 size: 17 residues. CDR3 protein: CASSQEGRAGTGGELFF. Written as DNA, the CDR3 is TGCGCCAGCAGCCAAGAGGGGAGGGCCGGTACGGGCGGGGAGCTGTTTTTT.

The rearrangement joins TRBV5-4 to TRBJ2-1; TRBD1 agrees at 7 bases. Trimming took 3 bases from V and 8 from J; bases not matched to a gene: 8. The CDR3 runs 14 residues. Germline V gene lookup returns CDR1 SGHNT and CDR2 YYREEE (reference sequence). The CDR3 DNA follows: TGTGCCAGCAGCTCTAACAGGGGAGTGCATGAGCAGTTCTTC. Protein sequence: CASSSNRGVHEQFF. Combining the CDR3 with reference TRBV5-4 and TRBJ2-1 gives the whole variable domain ETGVTQSPTHLIKTRGQQVTLRCSSQSGHNTVSWYQQALGQGPQFIFQYYREEENGRGNFPPRFSGLQFPNYSSELNVNALELDDSALYLCASSSNRGVHEQFFGPGTRLTVL.

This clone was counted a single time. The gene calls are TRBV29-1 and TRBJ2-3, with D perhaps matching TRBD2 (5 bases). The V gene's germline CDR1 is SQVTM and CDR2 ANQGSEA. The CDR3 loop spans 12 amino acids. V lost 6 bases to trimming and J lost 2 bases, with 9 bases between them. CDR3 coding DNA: TGCAGCGTGTGCCGGGACACAGATACGCAGTATTTT. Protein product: CSVCRDTDTQYF.

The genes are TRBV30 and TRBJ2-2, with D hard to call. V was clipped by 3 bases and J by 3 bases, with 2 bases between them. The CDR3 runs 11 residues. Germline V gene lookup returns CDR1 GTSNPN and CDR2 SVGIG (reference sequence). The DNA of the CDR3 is TGTGCCTGGAGCTACACCGGGGAGCTGTTTTTT. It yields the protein CAWSYTGELFF. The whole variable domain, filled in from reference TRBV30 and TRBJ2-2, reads SQTIHQWPATLVQPVGSPLSLECTVEGTSNPNLYWYRQAAGRGLQLLFYSVGIGQISSEVPQNLSASRPQDRQFILSSKKLLLSDSGFYLCAWSYTGELFFGEGSRLTVL.

In nucleotides, the CDR3 is TGTGCCTGGAGTTTGACAGGACCGACCGGGGAGCTGTTTTTT. Translation: CAWSLTGPTGELFF. The gene calls are TRBV30 and TRBJ2-2; weak D call: TRBD1 (6 bases). The CDR3 has 14 residues. The germline gives CDR1 GTSNPN, CDR2 SVGIG (reference sequence). Trimming removed 2 bases at V and 5 bases at J, with 12 bases between.

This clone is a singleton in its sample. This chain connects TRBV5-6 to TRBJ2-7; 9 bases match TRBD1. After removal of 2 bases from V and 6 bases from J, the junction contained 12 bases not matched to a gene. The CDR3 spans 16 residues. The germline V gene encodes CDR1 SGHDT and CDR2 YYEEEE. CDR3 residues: CASSLFLGTGKSEQYF. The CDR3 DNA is TGTGCCAGCAGCTTATTCCTCGGGACAGGGAAGTCCGAGCAGTACTTC.